The rows below give T cell receptor beta chains drawn from one sample of a study. One entry per CDR3 protein, called by TCRdb with MiXCR from the RT-PCR reads. The sample shows hundreds of thousands of distinct CDR3 sequences, 11% to 15% of them seen only once. Sequencing used memory CD4+ T cells from blood. These receptors were obtained from a female donor in good health, serving as a healthy control. The CDR3 runs from the conserved cysteine through the conserved F or W. The D gene is left open where the match is weak. Clone size is not always given. Where it is, it says once, few, many or a class for expanded clones.

>TRBV28|few|TRBJ1-5|12|.
CASSSGASPQHF
TGTGCCAGCAGTTCGGGAGCCAGCCCCCAGCATTTT
>TRBV5-4|.|TRBJ2-7|15|.
CASSFRTGTIYEQYF
TGTGCCAGCAGCTTCCGGACCGGGACGATCTACGAGCAGTACTTC
>TRBV3-1|once|TRBJ2-7|13|.
CASSHSQVYEQYF
TGTGCCAGCAGCCACTCCCAGGTCTACGAGCAGTACTTC
>TRBV3-1|.|TRBJ2-7|12|.
CASSGTSYEQYF
TGTGCCAGCAGCGGAACAAGTTACGAGCAGTACTTC
>TRBV3-1|few|TRBJ1-1|15|TRBD1
CASSPTGGMNTEAFF
TGTGCCAGCAGCCCGACAGGGGGGATGAACACTGAAGCTTTCTTT
>TRBV5-1|.|TRBJ2-1|15|.
CASSNDGSSYNEQFF
TGCGCCAGCAGTAACGACGGAAGCTCCTACAATGAGCAGTTCTTC
>TRBV7-2|.|TRBJ2-1|12|.
CASHEGRESQFF
TGTGCCAGCCACGAGGGACGGGAGAGTCAGTTCTTC
>TRBV5-5|.|TRBJ2-7|15|.
CASSSPGPTFYEQYF
TGTGCCAGCAGCTCACCGGGACCGACCTTCTACGAGCAGTACTTC
>TRBV15|many|TRBJ2-5|15|TRBD1
CATSRGTGEQETQYF
TGTGCCACCAGCAGAGGGACAGGAGAACAAGAGACCCAGTACTTC
>TRBV10-3|many|TRBJ2-3|11|.
CAISSGDTQYF
TGTGCCATCTCCAGCGGAGATACGCAGTATTTT
>TRBV27|few|TRBJ2-1|17|TRBD2
CASSFGAPRTSGAGEFF
TGTGCCAGCAGTTTTGGGGCCCCCCGGACTAGCGGAGCCGGGGAGTTCTTC
>TRBV6-1|few|TRBJ2-7|15|.
CASRRPGNIPYEQYF
TGTGCCAGCAGACGCCCGGGGAACATCCCCTACGAGCAGTACTTC
>TRBV29-1|many|TRBJ2-3|12|.
CSGRYSTDTQYF
TGCAGCGGCAGATACAGCACAGATACGCAGTATTTT
>TRBV5-4|few|TRBJ2-2|16|TRBD2
CASSQTSGGRVGELFF
TGTGCCAGCAGCCAAACTAGCGGGGGACGGGTCGGGGAGCTGTTTTTT
>TRBV20-1|few|TRBJ2-2|16|.
CSARDSGRIHTGELFF
TGCAGTGCTAGAGACTCAGGACGAATTCACACCGGGGAGCTGTTTTTT
>TRBV9|many|TRBJ2-1|14|TRBD2
CASTSGLAGVEQFF
TGTGCCAGCACCTCGGGGCTAGCGGGAGTTGAGCAGTTCTTC
>TRBV10-3|few|TRBJ2-2|14|.
CAISESRGPGELFF
TGTGCCATCAGTGAGTCGAGAGGACCCGGGGAGCTGTTTTTT
>TRBV5-1|few|TRBJ2-1|14|.
CASTRQVTSHEQFF
TGCGCCAGCACCAGACAGGTTACTAGCCATGAGCAGTTCTTC
>TRBV28|.|TRBJ2-3|14|.
CASSSPGGTDTQYF
TGTGCCAGCAGTTCCCCGGGAGGCACAGATACGCAGTATTTT
>TRBV6-6|many|TRBJ2-5|16|TRBD1
CASSLTRGQGSETQYF
TGTGCCAGCAGCCTCACCCGGGGACAGGGTAGCGAGACCCAGTACTTC
>TRBV5-5|.|TRBJ2-7|16|.
CASSFFQGRGVGEQYF
TGTGCCAGCAGCTTCTTCCAGGGGAGAGGAGTCGGGGAGCAGTACTTC
>TRBV20-1|few|TRBJ1-6|15|TRBD1
CSARAVGQINSPLHF
TGCAGTGCTAGGGCTGTGGGACAGATTAATTCACCCCTCCACTTT
>TRBV9|.|TRBJ2-3|20|TRBD2
CASSSTKTSGFYNPTDTQYF
TGTGCCAGCAGCTCCACTAAGACTAGCGGATTCTACAACCCCACAGATACGCAGTATTTT
>TRBV28|few|TRBJ1-2|12|.
CASSPRQPGYTF
TGTGCCAGCAGTCCCCGACAACCCGGCTACACCTTC
>TRBV20-1|many|TRBJ2-7|14|.
CSAAQGQGAYEQYF
TGCAGTGCTGCCCAGGGCCAGGGCGCCTACGAGCAGTACTTC
>TRBV12-3/TRBV12-4|many|TRBJ1-2|13|.
CASSIGDNYGYTF
TGTGCCAGCAGTATAGGGGATAACTATGGCTACACCTTC
>TRBV9|few|TRBJ2-1|15|TRBD2
CASSKRTSGNNEQFF
TGTGCCAGCAGCAAACGGACTAGCGGGAACAATGAGCAGTTCTTC
>TRBV15|few|TRBJ2-7|13|.
CATSRERFYEQYF
TGTGCCACCAGCAGAGAAAGGTTCTACGAGCAGTACTTC
>TRBV20-1|.|TRBJ2-7|14|TRBD1
CSALTGTGGYEQYF
TGCAGTGCTCTCACCGGGACAGGGGGCTACGAGCAGTACTTC
>TRBV7-9|many|TRBJ2-5|13|TRBD2
CASSQRDLETQYF
TGTGCCAGCAGCCAGCGGGACTTAGAGACCCAGTACTTC
>TRBV20-1|.|TRBJ1-5|12|.
CSASGGYQPQHF
TGCAGTGCTAGTGGAGGATATCAGCCCCAGCATTTT
>TRBV4-3|.|TRBJ2-1|17|TRBD2
CASSQDLGGGYYNEQFF
TGCGCCAGCAGCCAAGATCTCGGCGGGGGATACTACAATGAGCAGTTCTTC
>TRBV20-1|few|TRBJ2-7|15|.
CSARDWTGSGHEQYF
TGCAGTGCTAGAGATTGGACCGGGAGCGGTCACGAGCAGTACTTC
>TRBV20-1|few|TRBJ1-2|18|TRBD1
CSASSGTGDARANYGYTF
TGCAGTGCTAGTTCCGGGACAGGGGACGCCAGAGCTAACTATGGCTACACCTTC
>TRBV24-1|once|TRBJ1-1|13|.
CATSNPGQTEAFF
TGTGCCACCAGTAACCCCGGACAGACTGAAGCTTTCTTT
>TRBV12-5|few|TRBJ2-3|11|.
CASGLEDTQYF
TGTGCTAGTGGTTTGGAGGATACGCAGTATTTT
>TRBV27|.|TRBJ1-1|15|.
CASRTIGQMNTEAFF
TGTGCCAGCAGGACGATAGGACAGATGAACACTGAAGCTTTCTTT